Below are 2 T cell receptor beta chains sequenced from a single sample in a study of T cell responses to AZD1222 COVID-19 vaccine. Profiling relied on immunoSEQ multiplex PCR, and the TCRdb table lists in-frame clones only, not all of them. The sample has some 150,000 clones, roughly 85% seen once. This material consisted of peripheral blood, taken on day 0 of AZD1222 vaccination. Receptors originate from an adult in good health.

The J gene is TRBJ2-7, the V gene TRBV3-1 (or the pseudogene TRBV3-2); 9 bases align to TRBD2. The CDR3 extends over 16 amino acids. Germline V CDR1 and CDR2: LGHDT, YNNKEL (reference sequence). V gave up 7 bases and J gave up 1 base; unmatched junction bases: 11. CDR3 protein: CASTPSLLAGSYEQYF. Here the CDR3 DNA reads TGTGCCAGCACCCCATCCCTCCTAGCGGGATCCTACGAGCAGTACTTC.

The chain couples TRBV6-2 or TRBV6-3 to TRBJ2-1; D is unresolved. Trimming took 5 bases from V and 4 from J, leaving 6 bases between them. Per germline, CDR1 MNHEY and CDR2 SVGEGT. The CDR3 is 12 amino acids. The CDR3 loop is CASSTAYNEQFF. The CDR3 DNA reads TGTGCCAGCAGTACAGCGTACAATGAGCAGTTCTTC.